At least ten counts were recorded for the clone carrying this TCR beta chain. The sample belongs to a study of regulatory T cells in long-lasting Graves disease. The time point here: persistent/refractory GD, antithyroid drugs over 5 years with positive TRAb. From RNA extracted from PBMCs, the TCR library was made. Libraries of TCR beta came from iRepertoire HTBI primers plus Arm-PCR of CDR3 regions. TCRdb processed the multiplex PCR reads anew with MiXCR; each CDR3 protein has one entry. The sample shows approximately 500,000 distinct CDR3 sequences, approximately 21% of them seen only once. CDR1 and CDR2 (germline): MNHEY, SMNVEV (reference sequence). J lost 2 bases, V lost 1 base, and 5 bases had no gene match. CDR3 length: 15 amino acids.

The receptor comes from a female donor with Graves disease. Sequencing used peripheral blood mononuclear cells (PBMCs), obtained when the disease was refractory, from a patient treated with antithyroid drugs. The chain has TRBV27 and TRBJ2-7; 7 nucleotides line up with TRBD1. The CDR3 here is CASSLFTGVPYEQYF. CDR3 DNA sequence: TGTGCCAGCAGTTTATTTACAGGGGTGCCCTACGAGCAGTACTTC.